This T cell receptor (beta chain) was sequenced during a study of cytomegalovirus exposure and HLA in healthy donors. Study-level results: Later analysis identified several of the most significant clusters that appeared linked to common viral pathogens. Researchers reported that a few CMV-associated chains were confirmed in vitro as CMV antigen-specific.

PCR used 60 Vbeta primers and 13 Jbeta primers. The protocol was immunoSEQ multiplex PCR, while the TCRdb copy is restricted to in-frame clones and leaves out a portion. The table records 150,000 to 200,000 clones, about 79% of them present only once. The CDR3 totals 14 residues. The germline V gene has CDR1 SGHRS and CDR2 YFSETQ. Losses at the gene ends were 4 bases for V and 6 bases for J; bases not matched to a gene: 7. As to this clone: Its specificity is unknown.

The sample consisted of PBMCs. The chain recombines TRBV5-1 with TRBJ2-7; 10 bases are shared with TRBD1. The origin of this receptor is a girl aged 2-10 years in good health and CMV-seropositive. This CDR3 is CASSTGTGALEQYF. CDR3 coding DNA: TGCGCCAGCAGCACCGGGACAGGGGCTCTCGAGCAGTACTTC.